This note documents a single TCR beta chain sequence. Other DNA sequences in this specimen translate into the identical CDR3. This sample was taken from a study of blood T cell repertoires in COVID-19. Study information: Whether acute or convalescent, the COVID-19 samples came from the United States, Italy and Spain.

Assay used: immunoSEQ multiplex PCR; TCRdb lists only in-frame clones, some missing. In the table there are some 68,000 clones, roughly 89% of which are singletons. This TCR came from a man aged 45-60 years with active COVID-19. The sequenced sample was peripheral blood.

This chain's CDR3 is CASSLTGNTEAFF. The CDR3 bases are TGCGCCAGCAGCTTGACAGGGAACACTGAAGCTTTCTTT. The rearrangement joins TRBV5-1 to TRBJ1-1; a possible D gene is TRBD1 (5 bases). Looked up from germline, CDR1 is SGHRS and CDR2 is YFSETQ. Trimming removed 1 base at V and 1 base at J, with 5 bases between. This CDR3 has 13 residues.